Below are 31 T cell receptor beta chains sequenced from a single sample in a study of siplizumab effects on memory and regulatory T cells. Here immunoSEQ multiplex PCR was the method, and the copy in TCRdb shows in-frame clones only, minus some. The table records some 56,000 clones, just over 95% of them present only once. Sample: naive CD8+ T cells sorted from blood. Every receptor here comes from a human donor in good health.

This clone was seen a single time. The chain employs TRBV6-1 and TRBJ1-5, with D possibly being TRBD1 (5 bases). V lost 7 bases and J lost 3, with 13 bases in between. The CDR3 loop spans 14 amino acids. From germline, CDR1 is MNHNS and CDR2 SASEGT. The chain's CDR3 is CASNDREFNQPQHF. CDR3 bases: TGTGCCAGCAATGACAGAGAATTCAATCAGCCCCAGCATTTT.

The genes are TRBV28 and TRBJ2-6; TRBD1 matches at 8 bases. The CDR3 totals 17 residues. Germline lookup yields CDR1 MDHEN and CDR2 SYDVKM. The V segment lost 5 bases and the J segment 1 base; nucleotides outside the gene matches: 7. Written as DNA, the CDR3 is TGTGCCAGCAGTGGACAGGGTTTAGGGTCTGGGGCCAACGTCCTGACTTTC. It specifies CASSGQGLGSGANVLTF.

This clone was counted once. J is TRBJ2-3 and V is TRBV29-1; a possible D gene is TRBD1 (6 bases). Germline assignment: CDR1 SQVTM and CDR2 ANQGSEA. The V end was cut by 1 base, the J end by 4 bases, with 12 bases between. This CDR3 has 14 residues. The CDR3, as DNA: TGCAGCGTTGAAGCCGCGACAGGACCAGATACGCAGTATTTT. This translates into CSVEAATGPDTQYF.

This chain joins TRBV2 and TRBJ1-2; D perhaps matches TRBD1 (5 bases). There are 15 residues in the CDR3. CDR1 and CDR2 (germline): SNHLY, FYNNEI. V dropped 6 bases and J dropped 2 bases, with 16 bases sitting between them. CDR3 sequence: CASSTQTAVNYGYTF. Written as DNA, the CDR3 is TGTGCCAGCAGCACTCAGACAGCTGTCAACTATGGCTACACCTTC. The whole variable domain, remainder taken from reference TRBV2 and TRBJ1-2, is EPEVTQTPSHQVTQMGQEVILRCVPISNHLYFYWYRQILGQKVEFLVSFYNNEISEKSEIFDDQFSVERPDGSNFTLKIRSTKLEDSAMYFCASSTQTAVNYGYTFGSGTRLTVV.

This rearrangement joins TRBV12-5 to TRBJ1-1; no firm D call. Trimming took 1 base from V and 11 from J, leaving 11 bases between them. Per the germline V gene, CDR1 is LGHNT and CDR2 is FRNRAP. The CDR3 has 12 residues. The CDR3 coding sequence is TGTGCTAGTGGTTTGGCCCCCCTGGGTGCTTTCTTT. This sequence encodes CASGLAPLGAFF.

The gene calls are TRBV19 and TRBJ1-2, with 9 nucleotides matching TRBD1. Germline-derived CDR1 and CDR2 are LNHDA and SQIVND (reference sequence). V gave up 5 bases and J gave up 8 bases; unmatched junction bases: 12. CDR3 size: 15 residues. The CDR3 sequence is CASSEQRDRVTGYTF. In DNA, the CDR3 is TGTGCCAGTAGTGAACAACGGGACAGGGTAACGGGCTACACCTTC.

The chain uses TRBV27 and TRBJ2-1; D is unresolved. V lost 3 bases and J lost 0, with 9 bases in between. The germline gives CDR1 MNHEY, CDR2 SMNVEV (reference sequence). The CDR3 has 15 amino acids. The CDR3 is CASSFIASSYNEQFF. The CDR3 DNA sequence: TGTGCCAGCAGTTTCATTGCGAGCTCCTACAATGAGCAGTTCTTC.

This chain connects TRBV27 to TRBJ1-4, with D possibly matching TRBD1 (5 bases). Germline V gene sequence: CDR1 MNHEY, CDR2 SMNVEV (reference sequence). V lost 6 bases, J lost 8 bases, and 13 bases lay in between. The CDR3 runs 13 residues. The CDR3 region is CASSTGEGEKLFF. The CDR3 DNA sequence: TGTGCCAGCAGCACAGGAGAGGGGGAAAAACTGTTTTTT. The variable domain in full, completed from reference TRBV27 and TRBJ1-4, reads EAQVTQNPRYLITVTGKKLTVTCSQNMNHEYMSWYRQDPGLGLRQIYYSMNVEVTDKGDVPEGYKVSRKEKRNFPLILESPSPNQTSLYFCASSTGEGEKLFFGSGTQLSVL.

CDR3 sequence (DNA): TGTGCCAGCAGTGAAATAAGAAAGCCCCAAGAGACCCAGTACTTC. This encodes CASSEIRKPQETQYF. The chain recombines TRBV2 with TRBJ2-5, with D unclear. V dropped 2 bases and J dropped 1 base, with 11 bases sitting between them. Germline CDR1 and CDR2: SNHLY and FYNNEI. This CDR3 contains 15 residues. Using reference TRBV2 and TRBJ2-5 for the parts outside the CDR3, the full variable domain is EPEVTQTPSHQVTQMGQEVILRCVPISNHLYFYWYRQILGQKVEFLVSFYNNEISEKSEIFDDQFSVERPDGSNFTLKIRSTKLEDSAMYFCASSEIRKPQETQYFGPGTRLLVL.

The V and J genes are TRBV7-6 and TRBJ2-1; no definite D call. The CDR3 sequence is 14 residues long. Germline V gene lookup returns CDR1 SGHVS and CDR2 FNYEAQ. V lost 4 bases, J lost 5 bases, and 12 bases lay in between. The CDR3 here is CASSSSAFHNEQFF. CDR3 nucleotides: TGTGCCAGCAGCTCCAGCGCGTTTCACAATGAGCAGTTCTTC.

The chain joins TRBV6-5 to TRBJ1-2; tentative D call: TRBD1 (5 bases). The CDR3 covers 13 residues. CDR1 and CDR2 (germline): MNHEY, SVGAGI. V lost 6 bases, J lost 3 bases, and 11 bases lay in between. CDR3 sequence: CASSRQRYYGYTF. CDR3 in DNA: TGTGCCAGCAGCCGACAGCGATACTATGGCTACACCTTC.

This chain connects TRBV5-5 to TRBJ2-3; maybe TRBD2 (5 bases). The CDR3 is 16 amino acids. The V gene's germline CDR1 is SGHKS and CDR2 YYEKEE (reference sequence). V was trimmed by 1 base and J by 2 bases, leaving 14 bases between them. The CDR3 coding sequence is TGTGCCAGCAGCTTGCTTTTAGCGTCCCCCACAGATACGCAGTATTTT. This translates into CASSLLLASPTDTQYF.

This chain uses TRBV7-3 with TRBJ1-2; D not resolved. The CDR3 has 18 amino acids. V was shortened by 5 bases and J by 3 bases, with 25 bases between the two germline ends. Germline V gene lookup returns CDR1 SGHTA and CDR2 FQGTGA. In nucleotides, the CDR3 is TGTGCCAGCAGCCCGGTTGGAGGGAGTTCTTATTTAGACTATGGCTACACCTTC. Residues: CASSPVGGSSYLDYGYTF.

The chain uses TRBV6-1 and TRBJ2-1; D might be TRBD2 (6 bases). In germline, CDR1 is MNHNS, CDR2 SASEGT. Trimming shortened V by 6 bases and J by 5 bases, and 17 bases separated the two germline ends. This CDR3 has 15 amino acids. As DNA, the CDR3 is TGTGCCAGCAGCGTCATCCGGGAGACGAACAATGAGCAGTTCTTC. Its protein product is CASSVIRETNNEQFF.

The chain links TRBV30 to TRBJ1-5; D is undetermined. Trimming pared 4 bases from V and 5 bases from J, leaving 12 bases between. Germline CDR1 and CDR2: GTSNPN and SVGIG (reference sequence). The CDR3 is 13 residues long. The CDR3 nucleotides read TGTGCCTGGAATGGTGGAGGAGATCAGCCCCAGCATTTT. Its translation: CAWNGGGDQPQHF.

The DNA of the CDR3 is TGTGCCAGCAGCATGGGGACTACCGGGGAGCTGTTTTTT. This sequence encodes CASSMGTTGELFF. The rearrangement joins TRBV7-2 to TRBJ2-2, with a tentative D call TRBD2 (6 bases). Germline V gene lookup returns CDR1 SGHTA and CDR2 FQGNSA. The CDR3 has 13 amino acids. V lost 5 bases and J 5 bases, leaving 9 bases between the germline ends.

The chain employs TRBV9 and TRBJ2-3; TRBD1 agrees at 7 bases. The CDR3 is 17 residues long. The V gene end was trimmed by 3 bases and the J gene end by 2 bases; junction bases not matched to a gene: 12. Germline V CDR1 and CDR2: SGDLS, YYNGEE. Here the CDR3 DNA reads TGTGCCAGCAGCGATTACCACAGGGGACCTTCCACAGATACGCAGTATTTT. This encodes CASSDYHRGPSTDTQYF.

The chain links TRBV30 to TRBJ2-5; tentatively, D is TRBD2 (5 bases). The length of the CDR3 is 11 residues. Trimming removed 1 base from V and 10 bases from J, with 10 bases in between. Germline V gene data show CDR1 as GTSNPN and CDR2 as SVGIG (reference sequence). As DNA, the CDR3 is TGTGCCTGGAGTGCTATAGGGAGCCAGTACTTC. This translates into CAWSAIGSQYF.

J is TRBJ2-3 and V is TRBV7-8, with D maybe TRBD1 (5 bases). With 4 bases removed from V and 4 bases from J, the gap between germline ends came to 12 bases. This CDR3 spans 14 amino acids. Germline V gene lookup returns CDR1 SGHVS and CDR2 FQNEAQ. The DNA for the CDR3 is TGTGCCAGCAGCTACTATCAGGGCGCAGATACGCAGTATTTT. Translation: CASSYYQGADTQYF.

V gene TRBV23-1 combines with J gene TRBJ2-3; TRBD1 is a possible D gene (5 bases). TRBV23-1 is annotated as an ORF whose role is uncertain. V shed 2 bases and J shed 11 bases, with 11 bases lying between them. CDR3 length: 12 residues. DNA of the CDR3: TGCGCCAGCAGTCAACCCAGGGTTTTGCAGTATTTT. As protein: CASSQPRVLQYF.

The J gene is TRBJ2-1, the V gene TRBV7-2, with D perhaps matching TRBD1 (6 bases). Germline V gives CDR1 SGHTA, CDR2 FQGNSA. With 1 base removed from V and 3 bases from J, the gap between germline ends came to 16 bases. This CDR3 is 17 amino acids long. The CDR3 coding sequence is TGTGCCAGCAGCTTAGACTTTCGGGGACACCACTACAATGAGCAGTTCTTC. Protein product: CASSLDFRGHHYNEQFF.

The rearrangement uses TRBV27 and TRBJ2-6, with TRBD1 identical over 7 bases. The V gene end was trimmed by 6 bases and the J gene end by 0 bases; junction bases not matched to a gene: 8. The CDR3 length is 17 residues. From germline, CDR1 is MNHEY and CDR2 SMNVEV (reference sequence). The CDR3 nucleotides read TGTGCCAGCAGGACAGGGTTGGGCTCCTCTGGGGCCAACGTCCTGACTTTC. It is translated as CASRTGLGSSGANVLTF.

This clone appeared once. The V and J genes are TRBV30 and TRBJ1-2; D gene ambiguous. V lost 6 bases, J lost 5 bases, and 16 bases lay in between. Per germline, CDR1 GTSNPN and CDR2 SVGIG (reference sequence). The CDR3 length is 13 residues. The CDR3 here is CACTDRSRYGYTF. As DNA, the CDR3 is TGTGCCTGCACCGACCGAAGTAGGTATGGCTACACCTTC.

The chain uses TRBV10-2 and TRBJ2-3; TRBD2 matches 12 bases. The CDR3 has 21 amino acids. V lost 0 bases to trimming and J lost 4 bases; unmatched junction nucleotides: 17. Germline V gene sequence: CDR1 WSHSY, CDR2 SAAADI. The CDR3 spells CASSESSVGLAGGPLPDTQYF. CDR3 DNA: TGCGCCAGCAGTGAGTCGAGTGTAGGTCTAGCGGGAGGGCCGTTGCCAGATACGCAGTATTTT.

The J gene is TRBJ2-7, the V gene TRBV27; 7 nucleotides match TRBD1. The ends lost 6 bases at V and 2 bases at J; junction bases unmatched: 7. This CDR3 comprises 14 residues. Germline CDR1 and CDR2: MNHEY and SMNVEV (reference sequence). CDR3 nucleotide sequence: TGTGCCAGCAGGTCGACAGGGCTACCCTACGAGCAGTACTTC. Translating gives CASRSTGLPYEQYF.

V is TRBV6-5 and J is TRBJ2-1, with D possibly being TRBD1 (6 bases). Trimming left V 6 bases short and J 9 bases short, with 9 bases between. This CDR3 contains 11 residues. Germline V gene sequence: CDR1 MNHEY, CDR2 SVGAGI. For the CDR3, the DNA is TGTGCCAGCAGGGACAGTGGTGAGCAGTTCTTC. It translates to CASRDSGEQFF.

The chain recombines TRBV10-1 with TRBJ2-2, with D unresolved. This CDR3 region has 16 residues. Germline V CDR1 and CDR2: WNHNN, SYGVQD (reference sequence). Trimming shortened V by 6 bases and J by 3 bases, and 17 bases separated the two germline ends. The CDR3 region has the DNA TGCGCCAGCAGAGCCCTTCTGGGCAGAGACACCGGGGAGCTGTTTTTT. Translated: CASRALLGRDTGELFF.

The V call is TRBV15, the J call TRBJ2-5; no firm D call. CDR1 is LNHNV, CDR2 YYDKDF, per germline (reference sequence). Deletions cut 0 bases from V and 5 bases from J, with 22 bases between. There are 18 residues in the CDR3. The CDR3 DNA is TGTGCCACCAGCAGAGATCTGGGTCGGGCTAGGAGAGAGGAGACCCAGTACTTC. Protein: CATSRDLGRARREETQYF.

The chain is built from TRBV5-1 and TRBJ2-5; D tentatively reads TRBD1 or TRBD2 (5 bases each). CDR3 size: 14 residues. Germline V lookup: CDR1 SGHRS, CDR2 YFSETQ. Trimming pared 7 bases from V and 4 bases from J, leaving 17 bases between. CDR3 nucleotides: TGCGCCAGCCGCAGGGACCCGGAGGTAGAGACCCAGTACTTC. Protein: CASRRDPEVETQYF.

The V call is TRBV5-1, the J call TRBJ2-3; TRBD2 matches 7 bases. With 5 bases clipped from V and 4 bases from J, the junction kept 10 bases outside the gene matches. This CDR3 has 15 residues. The germline CDR1 and CDR2 sequences are SGHRS and YFSETQ. The CDR3 loop is CASRSGEAGSDTQYF. CDR3 bases: TGCGCCAGCAGGTCAGGAGAAGCGGGGTCAGATACGCAGTATTTT.

V and J are TRBV5-6 and TRBJ2-7; 7 bases map to TRBD1. With 0 bases clipped from V and 3 bases from J, the junction kept 9 bases outside the gene matches. There are 16 residues in the CDR3. Germline CDR1 is SGHDT and CDR2 is YYEEEE. For the CDR3, the DNA is TGTGCCAGCAGCTTGGCATTAGGGGACAGAGACTACGAGCAGTACTTC. Its protein is CASSLALGDRDYEQYF.